This T cell receptor (beta chain) comes out of a study of Tregs in tolerant kidney transplant recipients. Study-wide findings and caveats: Tregs expanded with activated donor B cells seemed most donor-specific. For some patients, primers changed over time, blocking nucleotide-level comparison. The small number of patients limits these findings pending further validation.

Concerning this clone itself: What it recognizes is unknown.

Regulatory T cells were sorted from thawed PBMCs rested overnight at 37°C with 200 IU/ml IL-2. The germline V gene has CDR1 MNHEY and CDR2 SVGAGI. CDR3 length: 15 residues. V dropped 6 bases and J dropped 0 bases, with 12 bases sitting between them. The data were produced by immunoSEQ multiplex PCR, yet TCRdb's version contains in-frame clones alone and is incomplete. The sample shows about 78,000 clones, under 95% of them seen only once. The rearrangement uses TRBV6-5 and TRBJ1-5, with D possibly TRBD1 on 5 matching bases. The source was Tregs from blood, collected before the transplant. The receptor's source is a human donor who received a combined kidney and bone marrow transplant. The CDR3 protein is CASRTDSYSNQPQHF. CDR3 bases: TGTGCCAGCAGGACAGACAGTTATAGCAATCAGCCCCAGCATTTT.